The clone carrying this T cell receptor (beta chain) has just a few counts. Its specificity is unknown. The data were taken from a study of regulatory T cells in long-lasting Graves disease. About the study: Positivity for TSH receptor antibodies plus over 5 years of antithyroid drugs meant persistent Graves' disease. Whole-study results and caveats: Persistent disease showed a preference for TRBV28, TRBJ1-2 and TRBJ2-5. A greater number of public clonotypes (over 2,500) was shared by persistent patients than by new patients (about 990).

Described time point: persistent/refractory GD, antithyroid drugs over 5 years with positive TRAb. The TCR library used RNA extracted from PBMCs. A peripheral blood sample, approximately 10 milliliters in volume, was drawn into EDTA tubes. For TCR beta, libraries came from iRepertoire HTBI primers and Arm-PCR of CDR3 regions. TCRdb used MiXCR to reprocess the multiplex PCR reads, holding one entry per CDR3 protein. The table lists roughly 300,000 distinct CDR3 sequences, roughly 21% of them singletons. Germline V lookup: CDR1 SQVTM, CDR2 ANQGSEA. The germline V and J ends were trimmed by 0 bases and 2 bases, with 7 bases remaining between them. This CDR3 is 13 amino acids long.

The source was peripheral blood mononuclear cells (PBMCs), collected when the disease was refractory, from a patient treated with antithyroid drugs. J is TRBJ1-1 and V is TRBV29-1; D is unresolved. The source of this sequence is a female donor with Graves disease. CDR3 region: CSVEEGYNTEAFF. The CDR3 DNA reads TGCAGCGTTGAAGAAGGGTATAACACTGAAGCTTTCTTT.